This T cell receptor beta chain appears in the sequencing data of a study of T cell clusters in autoimmune cytopenias. TRB rearrangements were amplified by touch-down multiplex PCR with mixed TRB-A/B primers. No DNA is given; TCRdb re-called the multiplex PCR reads and lists each CDR3 protein once. This repertoire includes some 1,000 distinct CDR3 sequences. Notes on the study in general: Compared with active autoimmune hepatitis patients, healthy donors showed about 2.7-fold more exclusive TRB clusters. TRB repertoire shifts in secondary cytopenia and chronic lymphocytic leukemia mostly reflected lymphoma, not autoimmunity.

TRB amplification used 200 to 250 ng of peripheral blood genomic DNA. By frequency, this clonotype registers large. The antigen is undetermined. The sequence was obtained from a human donor with an autoimmune cytopenia or autoimmune hepatitis (not recorded which). Sequencing was performed on peripheral blood.

CDR3 sequence: CSVIPPGRSNTEAFF. The rearrangement joins TRBV29-1 to TRBJ1-1; TCRdb names TRBD1, which stays unverified in the absence of DNA. Looked up from germline, CDR1 is SQVTM and CDR2 is ANQGSEA. CDR3 size: 15 residues. Using reference TRBV29-1 and TRBJ1-1 for the parts outside the CDR3, the full variable domain is SAVISQKPSRDICQRGTSLTIQCQVDSQVTMMFWYRQQPGQSLTLIATANQGSEATYESGFVIDKFPISRPNLTFSTLTVSNMSPEDSSIYLCSVIPPGRSNTEAFFGQGTRLTVV.